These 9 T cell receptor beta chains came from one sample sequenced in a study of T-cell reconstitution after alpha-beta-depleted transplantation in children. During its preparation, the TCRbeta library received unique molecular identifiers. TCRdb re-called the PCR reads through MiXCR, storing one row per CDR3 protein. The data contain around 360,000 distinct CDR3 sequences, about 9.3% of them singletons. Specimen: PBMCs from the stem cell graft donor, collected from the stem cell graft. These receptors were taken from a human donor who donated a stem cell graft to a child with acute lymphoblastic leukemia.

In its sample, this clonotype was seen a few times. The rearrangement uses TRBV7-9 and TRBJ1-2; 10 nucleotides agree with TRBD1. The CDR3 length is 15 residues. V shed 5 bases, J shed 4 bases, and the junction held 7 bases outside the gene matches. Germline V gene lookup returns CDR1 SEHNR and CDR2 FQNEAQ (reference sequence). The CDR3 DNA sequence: TGTGCCAGCAGCCCCCGGGACAGGGGTGTCTATGGCTACACCTTC. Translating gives CASSPRDRGVYGYTF.

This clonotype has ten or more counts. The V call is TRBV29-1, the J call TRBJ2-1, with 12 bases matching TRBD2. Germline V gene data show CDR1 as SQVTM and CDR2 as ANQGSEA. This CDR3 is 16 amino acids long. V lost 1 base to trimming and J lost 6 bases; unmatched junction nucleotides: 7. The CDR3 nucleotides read TGCAGCGTTGAAGCGACTAGCGGGAGCTGGACCAATGAGCAGTTCTTC. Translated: CSVEATSGSWTNEQFF.

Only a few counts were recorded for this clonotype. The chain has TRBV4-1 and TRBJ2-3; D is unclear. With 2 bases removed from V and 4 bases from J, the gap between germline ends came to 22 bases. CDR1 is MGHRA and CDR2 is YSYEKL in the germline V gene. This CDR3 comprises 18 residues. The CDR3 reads CASSQRPDEVFPADTQYF. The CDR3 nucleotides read TGCGCCAGCAGCCAAAGACCAGACGAGGTCTTCCCGGCAGATACGCAGTATTTT.

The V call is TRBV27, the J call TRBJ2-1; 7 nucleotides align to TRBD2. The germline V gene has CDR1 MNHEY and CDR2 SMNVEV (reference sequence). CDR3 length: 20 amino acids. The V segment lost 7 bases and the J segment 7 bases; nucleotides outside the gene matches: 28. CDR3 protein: CASKKAGVGRLSVVGNEQFF. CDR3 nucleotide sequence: TGTGCCAGCAAGAAGGCGGGGGTCGGGAGGCTATCGGTCGTTGGGAATGAGCAGTTCTTC.

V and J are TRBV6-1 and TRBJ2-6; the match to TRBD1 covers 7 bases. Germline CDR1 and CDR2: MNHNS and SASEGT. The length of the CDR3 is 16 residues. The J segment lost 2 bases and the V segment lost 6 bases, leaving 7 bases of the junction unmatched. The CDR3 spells CASRGQWGPGANVLTF. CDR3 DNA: TGTGCCAGCAGGGGACAGTGGGGCCCTGGGGCCAACGTCCTGACTTTC.

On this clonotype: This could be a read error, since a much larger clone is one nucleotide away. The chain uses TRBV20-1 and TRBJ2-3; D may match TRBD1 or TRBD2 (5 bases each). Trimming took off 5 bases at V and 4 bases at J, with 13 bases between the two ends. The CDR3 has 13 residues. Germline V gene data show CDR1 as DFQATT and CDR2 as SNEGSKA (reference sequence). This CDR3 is CSAGGRGADTQYF. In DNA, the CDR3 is TGCAGTGCTGGGGGACGGGGAGCAGATACGCAGTATTTT.

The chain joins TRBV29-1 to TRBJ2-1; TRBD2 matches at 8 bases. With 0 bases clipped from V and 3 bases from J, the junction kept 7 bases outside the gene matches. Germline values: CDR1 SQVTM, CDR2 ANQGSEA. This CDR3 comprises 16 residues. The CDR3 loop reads CSVEDQLAEYYNEQFF. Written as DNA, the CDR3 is TGCAGCGTTGAAGATCAACTAGCGGAATACTACAATGAGCAGTTCTTC.

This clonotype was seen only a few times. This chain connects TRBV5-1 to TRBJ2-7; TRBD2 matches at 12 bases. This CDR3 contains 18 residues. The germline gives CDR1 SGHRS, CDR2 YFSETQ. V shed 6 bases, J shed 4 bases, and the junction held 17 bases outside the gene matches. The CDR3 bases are TGCGCCAGCACAGCCCTGTCCCTAGCGGGAGGGCCTGATTACGAGCAGTACTTC. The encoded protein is CASTALSLAGGPDYEQYF. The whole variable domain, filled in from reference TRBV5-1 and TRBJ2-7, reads KAGVTQTPRYLIKTRGQQVTLSCSPISGHRSVSWYQQTPGQGLQFLFEYFSETQRNKGNFPGRFSGRQFSNSRSEMNVSTLELGDSALYLCASTALSLAGGPDYEQYFGPGTRLTVT.

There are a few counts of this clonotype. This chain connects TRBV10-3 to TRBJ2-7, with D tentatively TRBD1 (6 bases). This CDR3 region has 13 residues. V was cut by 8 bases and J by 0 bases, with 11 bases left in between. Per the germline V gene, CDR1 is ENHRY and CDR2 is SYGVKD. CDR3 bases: TGTGCCATCCTACAGGGAAACTCCTACGAGCAGTACTTC. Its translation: CAILQGNSYEQYF.